This TCR beta chain was sequenced in a study of blood T cell repertoires in COVID-19. The protocol was immunoSEQ multiplex PCR, while the TCRdb copy is restricted to in-frame clones and leaves out a portion. Of 300,000 to 400,000 clones in the sample, around 84% were seen once. The clonotype comes from a human donor in a cohort sampled during active COVID-19. The sequencing sample was made of peripheral blood.

This CDR3 is CASSPSGSITGELFF. CDR3 coding DNA: TGTGCCAGCAGCCCTAGCGGGAGTATCACCGGGGAGCTGTTTTTT. The chain recombines TRBV3-1 (or the pseudogene TRBV3-2) with TRBJ2-2, with TRBD2 matching over 10 bases. V trimming: 4 bases; J trimming: 4 bases; junction bases outside the gene matches: 3. This CDR3 has 15 amino acids. Germline assignment: CDR1 LGHDT and CDR2 YNNKEL (reference sequence).